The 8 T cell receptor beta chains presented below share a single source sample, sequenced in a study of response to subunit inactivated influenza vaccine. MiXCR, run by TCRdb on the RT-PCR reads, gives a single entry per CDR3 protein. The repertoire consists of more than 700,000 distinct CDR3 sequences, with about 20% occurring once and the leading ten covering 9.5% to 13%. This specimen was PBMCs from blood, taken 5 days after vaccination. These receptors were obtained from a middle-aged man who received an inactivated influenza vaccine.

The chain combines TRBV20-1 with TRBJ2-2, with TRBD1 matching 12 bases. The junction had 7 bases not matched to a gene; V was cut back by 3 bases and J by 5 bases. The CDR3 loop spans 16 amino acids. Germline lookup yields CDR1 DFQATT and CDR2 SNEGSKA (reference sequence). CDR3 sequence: CSAREPGQGATGELFF. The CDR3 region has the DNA TGCAGTGCTAGGGAACCGGGACAGGGGGCGACCGGGGAGCTGTTTTTT.

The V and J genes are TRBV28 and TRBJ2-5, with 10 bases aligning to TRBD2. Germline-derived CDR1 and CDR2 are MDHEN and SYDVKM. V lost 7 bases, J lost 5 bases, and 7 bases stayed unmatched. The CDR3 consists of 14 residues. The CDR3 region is CASIPSGRAETQYF. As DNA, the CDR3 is TGTGCCAGCATCCCGAGCGGGAGGGCGGAGACCCAGTACTTC.

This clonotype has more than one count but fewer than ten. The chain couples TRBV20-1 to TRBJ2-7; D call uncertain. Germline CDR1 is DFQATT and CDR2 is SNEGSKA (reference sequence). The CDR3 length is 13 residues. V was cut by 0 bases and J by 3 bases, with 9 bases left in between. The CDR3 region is CSARDNAIYEQYF. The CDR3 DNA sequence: TGCAGTGCTAGAGATAATGCCATCTACGAGCAGTACTTC.

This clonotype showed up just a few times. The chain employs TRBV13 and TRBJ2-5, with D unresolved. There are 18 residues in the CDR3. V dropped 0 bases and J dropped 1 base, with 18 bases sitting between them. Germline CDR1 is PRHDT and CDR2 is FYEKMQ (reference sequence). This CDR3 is CASSLGPLATRIQETQYF. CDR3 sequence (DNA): TGTGCCAGCAGCTTAGGCCCCTTAGCCACACGTATCCAAGAGACCCAGTACTTC.

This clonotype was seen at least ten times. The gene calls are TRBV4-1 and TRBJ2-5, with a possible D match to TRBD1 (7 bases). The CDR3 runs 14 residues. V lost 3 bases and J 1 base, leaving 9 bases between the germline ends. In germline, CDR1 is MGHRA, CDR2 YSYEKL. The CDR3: CASSQEGAQETQYF. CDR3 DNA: TGCGCCAGCAGCCAGGAGGGGGCCCAAGAGACCCAGTACTTC.

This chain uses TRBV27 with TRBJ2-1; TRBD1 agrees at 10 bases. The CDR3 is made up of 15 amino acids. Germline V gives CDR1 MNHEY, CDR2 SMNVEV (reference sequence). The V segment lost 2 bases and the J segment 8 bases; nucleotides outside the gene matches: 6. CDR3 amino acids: CASSLEFGTGDEQFF. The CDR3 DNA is TGTGCCAGCAGTTTAGAATTTGGGACAGGGGATGAGCAGTTCTTC.

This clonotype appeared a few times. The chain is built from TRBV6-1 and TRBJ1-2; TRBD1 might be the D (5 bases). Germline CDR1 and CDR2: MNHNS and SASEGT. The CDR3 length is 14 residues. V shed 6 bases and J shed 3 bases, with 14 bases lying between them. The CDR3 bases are TGTGCCAGCAGAATCCCACAGGACGACTATGGCTACACCTTC. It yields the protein CASRIPQDDYGYTF.

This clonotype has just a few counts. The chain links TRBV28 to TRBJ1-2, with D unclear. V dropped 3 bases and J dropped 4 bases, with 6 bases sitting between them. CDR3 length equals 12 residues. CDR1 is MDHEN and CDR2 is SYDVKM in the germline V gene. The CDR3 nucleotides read TGTGCCAGCAGTTTGAGAACCTATGGCTACACCTTC. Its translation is CASSLRTYGYTF.